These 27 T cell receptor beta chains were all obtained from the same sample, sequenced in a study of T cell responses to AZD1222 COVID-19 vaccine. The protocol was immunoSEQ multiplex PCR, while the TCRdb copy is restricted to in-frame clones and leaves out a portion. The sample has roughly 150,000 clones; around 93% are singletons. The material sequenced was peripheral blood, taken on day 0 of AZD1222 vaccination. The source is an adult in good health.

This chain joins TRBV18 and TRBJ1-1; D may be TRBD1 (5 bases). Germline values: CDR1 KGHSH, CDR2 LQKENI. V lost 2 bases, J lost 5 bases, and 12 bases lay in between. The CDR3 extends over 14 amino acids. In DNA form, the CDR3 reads TGTGCCAGCTCACCAATGACAGCTCAGACTGAAGCTTTCTTT. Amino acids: CASSPMTAQTEAFF.

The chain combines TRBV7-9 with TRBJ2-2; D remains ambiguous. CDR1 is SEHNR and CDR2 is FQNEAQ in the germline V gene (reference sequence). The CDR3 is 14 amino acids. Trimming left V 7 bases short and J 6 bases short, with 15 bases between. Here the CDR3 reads CASTRLTLPGELFF. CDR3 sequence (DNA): TGTGCCAGCACGCGGCTCACCCTCCCCGGGGAGCTGTTTTTT.

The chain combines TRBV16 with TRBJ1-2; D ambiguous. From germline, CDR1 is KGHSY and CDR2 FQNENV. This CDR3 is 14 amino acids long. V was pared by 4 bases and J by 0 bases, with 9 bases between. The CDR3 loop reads CASSPSAANYGYTF. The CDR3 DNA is TGTGCCAGCAGCCCCTCGGCAGCTAACTATGGCTACACCTTC.

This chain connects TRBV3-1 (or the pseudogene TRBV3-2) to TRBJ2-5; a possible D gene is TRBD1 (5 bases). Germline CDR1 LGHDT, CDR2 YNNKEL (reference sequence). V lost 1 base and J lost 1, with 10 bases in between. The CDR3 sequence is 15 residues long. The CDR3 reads CASSQVGVAQETQYF. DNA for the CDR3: TGTGCCAGCAGCCAAGTAGGGGTAGCCCAAGAGACCCAGTACTTC.

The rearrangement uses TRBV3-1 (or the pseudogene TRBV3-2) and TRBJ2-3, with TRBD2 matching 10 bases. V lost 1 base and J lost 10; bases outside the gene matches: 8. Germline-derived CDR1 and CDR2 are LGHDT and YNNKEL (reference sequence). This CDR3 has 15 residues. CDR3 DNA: TGTGCCAGCAGCCAAGGAACAGCGGGGGGGCCGGCGCAGTATTTT. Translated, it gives CASSQGTAGGPAQYF.

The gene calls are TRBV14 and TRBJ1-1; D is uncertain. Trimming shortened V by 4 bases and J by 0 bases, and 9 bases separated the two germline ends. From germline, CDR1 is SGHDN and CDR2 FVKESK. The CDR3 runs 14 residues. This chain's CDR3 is CASSLLGLNTEAFF. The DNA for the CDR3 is TGTGCCAGCAGCCTGTTAGGGCTGAACACTGAAGCTTTCTTT.

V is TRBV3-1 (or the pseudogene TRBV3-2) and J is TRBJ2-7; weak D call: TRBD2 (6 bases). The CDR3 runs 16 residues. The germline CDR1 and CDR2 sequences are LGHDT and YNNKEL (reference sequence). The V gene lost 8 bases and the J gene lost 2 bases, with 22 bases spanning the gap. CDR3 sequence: CASQDAGTPPTYEQYF. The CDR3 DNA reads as TGTGCCAGCCAAGACGCGGGGACGCCGCCTACCTACGAGCAGTACTTC.

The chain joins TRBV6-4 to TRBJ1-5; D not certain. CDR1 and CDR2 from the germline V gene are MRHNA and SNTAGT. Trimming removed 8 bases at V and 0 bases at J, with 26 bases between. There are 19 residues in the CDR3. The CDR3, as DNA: TGTGCCAGCCCCTATGTGATGGGTAGAGGATTTAATAGCAATCAGCCCCAGCATTTT. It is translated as CASPYVMGRGFNSNQPQHF.

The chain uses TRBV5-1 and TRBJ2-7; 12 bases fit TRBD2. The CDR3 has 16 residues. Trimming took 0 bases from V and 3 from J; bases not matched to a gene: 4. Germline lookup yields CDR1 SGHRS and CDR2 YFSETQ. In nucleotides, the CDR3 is TGCGCCAGCAGCTTGGCACTAGCGGGAGGAAGCTACGAGCAGTACTTC. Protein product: CASSLALAGGSYEQYF.

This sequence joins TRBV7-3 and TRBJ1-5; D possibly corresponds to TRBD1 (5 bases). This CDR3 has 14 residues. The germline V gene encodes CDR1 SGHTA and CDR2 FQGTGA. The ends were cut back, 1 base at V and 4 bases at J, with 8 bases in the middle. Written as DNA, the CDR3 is TGTGCCAGCAGCTTAAAAGGGGAAAATCAGCCCCAGCATTTT. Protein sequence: CASSLKGENQPQHF.

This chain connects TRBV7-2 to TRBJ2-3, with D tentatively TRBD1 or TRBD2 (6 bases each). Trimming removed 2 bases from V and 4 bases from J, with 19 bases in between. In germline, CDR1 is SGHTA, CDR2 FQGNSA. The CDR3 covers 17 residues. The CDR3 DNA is TGTGCCAGCAGCTTACCGACGTGGGGGGCCGCTTCAGATACGCAGTATTTT. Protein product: CASSLPTWGAASDTQYF.

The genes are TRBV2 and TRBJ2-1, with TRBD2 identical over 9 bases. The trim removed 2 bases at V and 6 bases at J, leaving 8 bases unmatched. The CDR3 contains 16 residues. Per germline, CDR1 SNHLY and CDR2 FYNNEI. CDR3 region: CASSESGGGAFNEQFF. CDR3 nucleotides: TGTGCCAGCAGTGAATCGGGCGGGGGGGCGTTCAATGAGCAGTTCTTC.

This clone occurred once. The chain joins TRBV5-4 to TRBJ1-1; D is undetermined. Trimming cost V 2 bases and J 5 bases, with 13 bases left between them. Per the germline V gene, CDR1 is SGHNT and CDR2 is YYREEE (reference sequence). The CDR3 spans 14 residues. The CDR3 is CASSFTVMDTEAFF. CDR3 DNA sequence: TGTGCCAGCAGCTTCACAGTCATGGATACTGAAGCTTTCTTT.

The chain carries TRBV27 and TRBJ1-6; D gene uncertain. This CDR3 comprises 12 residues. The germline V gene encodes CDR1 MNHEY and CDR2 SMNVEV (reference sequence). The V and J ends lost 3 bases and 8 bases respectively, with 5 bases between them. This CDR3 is CASSFGYSPLHF. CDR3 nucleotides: TGTGCCAGCAGTTTCGGATATTCACCCCTCCACTTT.

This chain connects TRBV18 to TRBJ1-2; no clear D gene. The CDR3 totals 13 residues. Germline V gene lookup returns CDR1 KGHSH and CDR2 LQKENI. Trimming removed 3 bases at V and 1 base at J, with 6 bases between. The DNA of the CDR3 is TGTGCCAGCTCACCGGGCCTTAACTATGGCTACACCTTC. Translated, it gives CASSPGLNYGYTF.

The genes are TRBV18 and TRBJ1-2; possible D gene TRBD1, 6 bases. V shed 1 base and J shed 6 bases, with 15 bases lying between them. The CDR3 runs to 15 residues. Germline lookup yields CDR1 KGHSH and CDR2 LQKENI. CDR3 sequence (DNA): TGTGCCAGCTCACCACGAGAAACAGGGATAGATGGCTACACCTTC. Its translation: CASSPRETGIDGYTF.

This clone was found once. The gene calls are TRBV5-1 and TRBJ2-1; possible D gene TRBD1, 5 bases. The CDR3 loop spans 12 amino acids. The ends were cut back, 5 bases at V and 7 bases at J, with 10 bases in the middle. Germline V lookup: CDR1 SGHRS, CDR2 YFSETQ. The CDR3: CASRKTENEQFF. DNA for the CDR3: TGCGCCAGCAGAAAGACAGAGAATGAGCAGTTCTTC.

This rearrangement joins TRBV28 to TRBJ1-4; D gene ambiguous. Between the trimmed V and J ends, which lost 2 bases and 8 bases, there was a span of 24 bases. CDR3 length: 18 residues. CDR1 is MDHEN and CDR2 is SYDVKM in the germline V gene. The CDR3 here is CASSLPPGGTRFGEKLFF. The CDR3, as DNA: TGTGCCAGCAGTTTACCCCCCGGAGGAACTCGGTTTGGGGAAAAACTGTTTTTT.

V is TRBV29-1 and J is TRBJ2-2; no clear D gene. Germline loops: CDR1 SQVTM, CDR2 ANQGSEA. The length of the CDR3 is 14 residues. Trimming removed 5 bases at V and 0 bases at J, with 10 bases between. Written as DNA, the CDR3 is TGCAGCGTTATGAGAGACGCGAACACCGGGGAGCTGTTTTTT. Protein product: CSVMRDANTGELFF.

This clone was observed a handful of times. CDR3 amino acids: CASSLTGTGAHEQFF. As DNA, the CDR3 is TGTGCCAGCTCACTCACCGGGACAGGGGCACATGAGCAGTTCTTC. The chain is built from TRBV18 and TRBJ2-1; 10 bases are shared with TRBD1. Germline trimming cut 4 bases from V and 8 bases from J; bases unmatched to any gene: 8. The CDR3 totals 15 residues. Germline V gene data show CDR1 as KGHSH and CDR2 as LQKENI.

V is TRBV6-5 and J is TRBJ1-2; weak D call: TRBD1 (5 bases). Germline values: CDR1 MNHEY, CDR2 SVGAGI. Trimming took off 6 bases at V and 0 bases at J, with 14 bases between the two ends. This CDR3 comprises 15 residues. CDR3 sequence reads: CASSGRDGANYGYTF. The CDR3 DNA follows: TGTGCCAGCAGCGGCCGGGACGGAGCTAACTATGGCTACACCTTC.

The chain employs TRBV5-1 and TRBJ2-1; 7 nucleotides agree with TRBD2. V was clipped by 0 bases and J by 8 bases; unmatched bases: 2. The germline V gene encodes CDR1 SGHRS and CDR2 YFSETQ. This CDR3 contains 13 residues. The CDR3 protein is CASSLGGRDEQFF. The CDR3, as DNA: TGCGCCAGCAGCTTGGGAGGGAGGGATGAGCAGTTCTTC.

CDR3 coding DNA: TGTGCCAGCAGGGCGGCAGGGGTGAACACCGGGGAGCTGTTTTTT. This translates into CASRAAGVNTGELFF. The chain uses TRBV5-8 and TRBJ2-2, with D maybe TRBD1 (6 bases). Trimming pared 5 bases from V and 1 base from J, leaving 12 bases between. The CDR3 runs 15 residues. CDR1 and CDR2 from the germline V gene are SGHTS and YDEGEE. Complete variable domain (other parts from reference TRBV5-8 and TRBJ2-2): EAGVTQSPTHLIKTRGQQATLRCSPISGHTSVYWYQQALGLGLQFLLWYDEGEERNRGNFPPRFSGRQFPNYSSELNVNALELEDSALYLCASRAAGVNTGELFFGEGSRLTVL.

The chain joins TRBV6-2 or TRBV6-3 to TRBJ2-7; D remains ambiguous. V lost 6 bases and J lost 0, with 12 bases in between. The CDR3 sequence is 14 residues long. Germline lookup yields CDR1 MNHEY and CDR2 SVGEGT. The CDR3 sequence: CASRYGGVSYEQYF. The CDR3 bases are TGTGCCAGCAGATACGGTGGGGTCTCCTACGAGCAGTACTTC.

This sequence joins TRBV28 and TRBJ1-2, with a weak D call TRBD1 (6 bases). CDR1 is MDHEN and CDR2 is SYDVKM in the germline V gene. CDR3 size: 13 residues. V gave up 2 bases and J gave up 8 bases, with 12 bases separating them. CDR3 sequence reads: CASSLTGATGYTF. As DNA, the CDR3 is TGTGCCAGCAGTTTAACGGGGGCGACCGGCTACACCTTC.

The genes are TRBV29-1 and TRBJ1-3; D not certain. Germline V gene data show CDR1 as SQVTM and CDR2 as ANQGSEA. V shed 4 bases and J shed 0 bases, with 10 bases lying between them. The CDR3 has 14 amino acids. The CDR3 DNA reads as TGCAGCGTTGTGGGGTCGGTCTCTGGAAACACCATATATTTT. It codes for CSVVGSVSGNTIYF.

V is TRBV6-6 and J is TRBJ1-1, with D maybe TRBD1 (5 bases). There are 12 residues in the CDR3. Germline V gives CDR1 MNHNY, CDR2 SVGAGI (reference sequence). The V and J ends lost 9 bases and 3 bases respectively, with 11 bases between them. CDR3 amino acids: CASTGEDTEAFF. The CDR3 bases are TGTGCCAGTACGGGGGAAGACACTGAAGCTTTCTTT.